These T cell receptor beta chains were read from a single sample in a study of blood T cells in healthy people across ages. TCRdb called the 5' RACE reads again in MiXCR, with one record for every CDR3 protein. In the table there are approximately 820,000 distinct CDR3 sequences, 44% of which are singletons. Sequencing was done on a sample of blood. The receptors were sampled from a man aged 55 to 70 in good health. CDR3s include the opening cysteine and the closing phenylalanine or tryptophan. A D gene is named only where the DNA matches it firmly. Only some rows state a clone size, as once, few, many or a class for expanded clones.

clone_size: few; v_call: TRBV7-2; d_call: -; j_call: TRBJ1-1; cdr3_aa: CASSPHRAGRGTEAFF; cdr3_nt: TGTGCCAGCAGCCCCCACAGGGCAGGGCGAGGCACTGAAGCTTTCTTT
clone_size: -; v_call: TRBV20-1; d_call: TRBD2; j_call: TRBJ2-1; cdr3_aa: CSALKSGGAGNEQFF; cdr3_nt: TGCAGTGCTTTAAAAAGCGGGGGGGCCGGCAATGAGCAGTTCTTC
clone_size: few; v_call: TRBV29-1; d_call: TRBD1; j_call: TRBJ1-5; cdr3_aa: CSVATGERGQPQHF; cdr3_nt: TGCAGCGTTGCTACAGGGGAGCGAGGTCAGCCCCAGCATTTT
clone_size: few; v_call: TRBV20-1; d_call: -; j_call: TRBJ1-2; cdr3_aa: CSARAGSGYGYTF; cdr3_nt: TGCAGTGCTAGGGCAGGGTCGGGCTATGGCTACACCTTC
clone_size: -; v_call: TRBV7-2; d_call: TRBD1; j_call: TRBJ1-6; cdr3_aa: CATKQGAYNSPLHF; cdr3_nt: TGTGCCACCAAACAGGGGGCATATAATTCACCCCTCCACTTT
clone_size: -; v_call: TRBV20-1; d_call: TRBD2; j_call: TRBJ2-2; cdr3_aa: CSAPRLAGVGNTGELFF; cdr3_nt: TGCAGTGCTCCGAGACTAGCGGGAGTAGGGAACACCGGGGAGCTGTTTTTT
clone_size: once; v_call: TRBV28; d_call: -; j_call: TRBJ1-6; cdr3_aa: CASAERRYNSPLHF; cdr3_nt: TGTGCCAGCGCCGAACGGCGGTATAATTCACCCCTCCACTTT
clone_size: -; v_call: TRBV7-8; d_call: TRBD2; j_call: TRBJ2-1; cdr3_aa: CASSSGLAADNEQFF; cdr3_nt: TGTGCCAGCAGCTCCGGACTAGCGGCGGACAATGAGCAGTTCTTC
clone_size: few; v_call: TRBV18; d_call: -; j_call: TRBJ2-3; cdr3_aa: CASSPSPASTDTQYF; cdr3_nt: TGTGCCAGCTCACCAAGTCCGGCGAGCACAGATACGCAGTATTTT
clone_size: -; v_call: TRBV2; d_call: TRBD1; j_call: TRBJ1-1; cdr3_aa: CASRDRQGTTEAFF; cdr3_nt: TGTGCCAGCAGAGACCGACAGGGGACCACTGAAGCTTTCTTT
clone_size: -; v_call: TRBV7-8; d_call: -; j_call: TRBJ2-7; cdr3_aa: CASSLGRPEDEQYF; cdr3_nt: TGTGCCAGCAGCTTAGGAAGACCTGAGGACGAGCAGTACTTC
clone_size: -; v_call: TRBV19; d_call: TRBD1; j_call: TRBJ1-6; cdr3_aa: CASSIGTAVSPLHF; cdr3_nt: TGTGCCAGTAGTATTGGGACAGCAGTATCACCCCTCCACTTT
clone_size: -; v_call: TRBV6-5; d_call: TRBD2; j_call: TRBJ2-7; cdr3_aa: CASSYSVGASGGRYNEQYF; cdr3_nt: TGTGCCAGCAGTTACTCGGTTGGGGCTAGCGGGGGCCGCTACAATGAGCAGTACTTC
clone_size: -; v_call: TRBV7-2; d_call: -; j_call: TRBJ2-5; cdr3_aa: CASSLGPMETQYF; cdr3_nt: TGTGCCAGCAGCTTAGGGCCGATGGAGACCCAGTACTTC
clone_size: -; v_call: TRBV20-1; d_call: -; j_call: TRBJ2-3; cdr3_aa: CSAAEPGEDTQYF; cdr3_nt: TGCAGTGCTGCTGAGCCTGGTGAAGATACGCAGTATTTT
clone_size: -; v_call: TRBV9; d_call: TRBD2; j_call: TRBJ2-4; cdr3_aa: CASSVDGGAPVIQYF; cdr3_nt: TGTGCCAGCAGCGTAGACGGGGGGGCCCCCGTCATTCAGTACTTC
clone_size: few; v_call: TRBV4-3; d_call: -; j_call: TRBJ2-7; cdr3_aa: CASSQDKFYEQYF; cdr3_nt: TGCGCCAGCAGCCAAGATAAGTTCTACGAGCAGTACTTC
clone_size: -; v_call: TRBV7-2; d_call: -; j_call: TRBJ1-6; cdr3_aa: CASSLTKGASPLHF; cdr3_nt: TGTGCCAGCAGCTTAACGAAGGGCGCTTCACCCCTCCACTTT
clone_size: few; v_call: TRBV7-2; d_call: TRBD1; j_call: TRBJ2-7; cdr3_aa: CASSLFGTGSDEQYF; cdr3_nt: TGTGCCAGCAGCTTATTCGGGACAGGGTCCGACGAGCAGTACTTC
clone_size: -; v_call: TRBV4-3; d_call: TRBD1; j_call: TRBJ1-1; cdr3_aa: CASSQYLRDSMNTEAFF; cdr3_nt: TGCGCCAGCAGCCAATATCTCCGGGACAGCATGAACACTGAAGCTTTCTTT
clone_size: -; v_call: TRBV7-2; d_call: TRBD1; j_call: TRBJ1-2; cdr3_aa: CASSLGGTGDGHTF; cdr3_nt: TGTGCCAGCAGCTTAGGGGGGACAGGGGATGGCCACACCTTC
clone_size: -; v_call: TRBV30; d_call: -; j_call: TRBJ1-2; cdr3_aa: CAWSVDTLSYGYTF; cdr3_nt: TGTGCCTGGAGTGTAGACACCTTGAGCTATGGCTACACCTTC
clone_size: -; v_call: TRBV9; d_call: -; j_call: TRBJ2-7; cdr3_aa: CASSDGGGEGYEQYF; cdr3_nt: TGTGCCAGCAGCGACGGAGGCGGAGAAGGCTACGAGCAGTACTTC
clone_size: -; v_call: TRBV5-1; d_call: -; j_call: TRBJ1-4; cdr3_aa: CASSQKTANEKLFF; cdr3_nt: TGCGCCAGCAGCCAAAAGACAGCGAATGAAAAACTGTTTTTT
clone_size: -; v_call: TRBV28; d_call: -; j_call: TRBJ1-2; cdr3_aa: CASSMDSAPIYGYTF; cdr3_nt: TGTGCCAGTTCCATGGACAGTGCTCCCATTTATGGCTACACCTTC
clone_size: -; v_call: TRBV11-3; d_call: -; j_call: TRBJ2-7; cdr3_aa: CASSSVSSGPHEQYF; cdr3_nt: TGTGCCAGCAGTTCAGTTAGCTCGGGTCCCCACGAGCAGTACTTC
clone_size: -; v_call: TRBV27; d_call: -; j_call: TRBJ1-6; cdr3_aa: CASSLSGSSSYNSPLHF; cdr3_nt: TGTGCCAGCAGTTTATCCGGATCCAGCTCCTATAATTCACCCCTCCACTTT
clone_size: -; v_call: TRBV7-2; d_call: TRBD2; j_call: TRBJ2-7; cdr3_aa: CASSLMSGGDYEQYF; cdr3_nt: TGTGCCAGCAGCTTGATGAGCGGGGGGGATTACGAGCAGTACTTC
clone_size: -; v_call: TRBV20-1; d_call: -; j_call: TRBJ1-2; cdr3_aa: CSAESQGLGPGGYTF; cdr3_nt: TGCAGTGCCGAGAGTCAAGGACTGGGTCCGGGTGGCTACACCTTC
clone_size: -; v_call: TRBV5-1; d_call: -; j_call: TRBJ2-7; cdr3_aa: CASSLGMRDEQYF; cdr3_nt: TGCGCCAGCAGCTTGGGTATGAGGGACGAGCAGTACTTC
clone_size: few; v_call: TRBV28; d_call: TRBD1; j_call: TRBJ2-7; cdr3_aa: CASSSPGQGLSYEQYF; cdr3_nt: TGTGCCAGCAGTTCTCCAGGACAGGGGCTTTCCTACGAGCAGTACTTC
clone_size: -; v_call: TRBV6-5; d_call: TRBD1; j_call: TRBJ1-1; cdr3_aa: CASSIDRVTAEAFF; cdr3_nt: TGTGCCAGCAGCATCGACAGGGTTACGGCTGAAGCTTTCTTT
clone_size: -; v_call: TRBV20-1; d_call: TRBD1; j_call: TRBJ2-3; cdr3_aa: CSARDSSRGQVDTQYF; cdr3_nt: TGCAGTGCTAGAGATAGTAGTAGGGGGCAGGTAGATACGCAGTATTTT
clone_size: -; v_call: TRBV7-8; d_call: -; j_call: TRBJ1-1; cdr3_aa: CASSSYEDAAFF; cdr3_nt: TGTGCCAGCAGCTCTTACGAGGACGCAGCTTTCTTT
clone_size: few; v_call: TRBV29-1; d_call: -; j_call: TRBJ1-1; cdr3_aa: CSARGAEMNTEAFF; cdr3_nt: TGCAGCGCCCGGGGGGCAGAAATGAACACTGAAGCTTTCTTT
clone_size: many; v_call: TRBV29-1; d_call: -; j_call: TRBJ2-5; cdr3_aa: CSVRQIQETQYF; cdr3_nt: TGCAGCGTTAGACAGATCCAAGAGACCCAGTACTTC
clone_size: many; v_call: TRBV5-1; d_call: TRBD2; j_call: TRBJ2-5; cdr3_aa: CASSGGLAGETQYF; cdr3_nt: TGCGCCAGCAGCGGAGGACTAGCTGGAGAGACCCAGTACTTC
clone_size: once; v_call: TRBV10-2; d_call: -; j_call: TRBJ1-4; cdr3_aa: CASSESNPGTTGYKLFF; cdr3_nt: TGCGCCAGCAGTGAGTCGAATCCGGGGACCACAGGGTACAAACTGTTTTTT
clone_size: -; v_call: TRBV7-9; d_call: -; j_call: TRBJ1-2; cdr3_aa: CASSPDGGSYGYTF; cdr3_nt: TGTGCCAGCAGCCCAGACGGTGGCAGCTATGGCTACACCTTC
clone_size: few; v_call: TRBV7-2; d_call: -; j_call: TRBJ2-5; cdr3_aa: CASSMTVSETQYF; cdr3_nt: TGTGCCAGCAGCATGACGGTTTCAGAGACCCAGTACTTC
clone_size: once; v_call: TRBV6-6; d_call: -; j_call: TRBJ2-7; cdr3_aa: CASKRARGNEQYF; cdr3_nt: TGTGCCAGCAAGCGGGCCCGCGGGAACGAGCAGTACTTC
clone_size: few; v_call: TRBV20-1; d_call: TRBD2; j_call: TRBJ2-7; cdr3_aa: CSARDRRGVSYEQYF; cdr3_nt: TGCAGTGCTAGAGATAGGCGGGGGGTCTCCTACGAGCAGTACTTC
clone_size: -; v_call: TRBV9; d_call: -; j_call: TRBJ2-2; cdr3_aa: CASSEDYTGELFF; cdr3_nt: TGTGCCAGCAGCGAAGACTACACCGGGGAGCTGTTTTTT
clone_size: -; v_call: TRBV7-9; d_call: -; j_call: TRBJ1-1; cdr3_aa: CASSPVGGTGTEAFF; cdr3_nt: TGTGCCAGCAGCCCCGTGGGGGGGACGGGCACTGAAGCTTTCTTT
clone_size: -; v_call: TRBV7-9; d_call: -; j_call: TRBJ1-2; cdr3_aa: CASSLNLDGYTF; cdr3_nt: TGTGCCAGCAGCTTAAACTTGGATGGCTACACCTTC
clone_size: few; v_call: TRBV7-8; d_call: TRBD1; j_call: TRBJ2-5; cdr3_aa: CASSHTGGTGVKTQYF; cdr3_nt: TGTGCCAGCAGCCATACAGGCGGGACAGGGGTAAAGACCCAGTACTTC
clone_size: -; v_call: TRBV7-9; d_call: -; j_call: TRBJ2-1; cdr3_aa: CASSQGGTHNEQFF; cdr3_nt: TGTGCCAGCAGCCAAGGGGGGACCCACAATGAGCAGTTCTTC
clone_size: -; v_call: TRBV20-1; d_call: -; j_call: TRBJ2-6; cdr3_aa: CSARRGEGSGANVPTF; cdr3_nt: TGCAGTGCTAGAAGGGGGGAAGGCTCTGGGGCCAACGTCCCGACTTTC
clone_size: -; v_call: TRBV7-2; d_call: -; j_call: TRBJ1-2; cdr3_aa: CASSLDGGYYGYTF; cdr3_nt: TGTGCCAGCAGCTTAGATGGCGGATACTATGGCTACACCTTC
clone_size: -; v_call: TRBV21-1; d_call: -; j_call: TRBJ1-6; cdr3_aa: CASSNRTSPLHF; cdr3_nt: TGTGCCAGCAGCAACCGGACATCACCCCTCCACTTT
clone_size: -; v_call: TRBV6-2/TRBV6-3; d_call: TRBD1; j_call: TRBJ2-7; cdr3_aa: CASRPFRGQMIEQYF; cdr3_nt: TGTGCCAGCAGACCGTTCAGGGGGCAAATGATTGAGCAGTACTTC
clone_size: -; v_call: TRBV14; d_call: -; j_call: TRBJ2-7; cdr3_aa: CASSQDRAGETRYF; cdr3_nt: TGTGCCAGCAGCCAAGACCGGGCCGGAGAGACCCGGTACTTC